This T cell receptor (beta chain) came from a study of blood T cell repertoires in COVID-19. Across the study: COVID-19 samples, acute and convalescent, were from the United States, Italy and Spain.

Some clones are missing from TCRdb's copy, which holds only in-frame ones; the method was immunoSEQ multiplex PCR. The sample has about 160,000 clones; 85% to 95% are singletons. There are 16 residues in the CDR3. Germline V gives CDR1 SEHNR, CDR2 FQNEAQ (reference sequence). V lost 2 bases, J lost 3 bases, and 6 bases stayed unmatched. The TCR originated in a woman in her 50s with acute or convalescent COVID-19. V and J are TRBV7-9 and TRBJ1-2; 10 bases agree with TRBD1. Material: peripheral blood. The CDR3 reads CASSLISGQGHYGYTF. CDR3 DNA sequence: TGTGCCAGCAGCTTAATCTCGGGACAGGGGCACTATGGCTACACCTTC.